This T cell receptor (beta chain) was captured in a study of radiotherapy plus CTLA-4 blockade in lung cancer. For the study at large: Roughly a sixth of enrolled patients responded objectively, and over 30% had disease control.

Ipilimumab-mediated CTLA-4 blockade plus focal radiation was given to patients having chemo-refractory metastatic non-small-cell lung cancer. Method: immunoSEQ multiplex PCR; TCRdb's copy keeps in-frame clones and lacks some. The sample consists of some 71,000 clones, 60% to 80% of them appearing once. General observations from the study: Some TCR clones had been derived from tumors. These clones expanded in peripheral blood after radiotherapy plus ipilimumab.

This CDR3 has 16 amino acids. CDR1 is LGHNA, CDR2 YSLEER, per germline. V was cut by 2 bases and J by 0 bases, with 8 bases left in between. On this clone itself: Its antigen remains unknown.

The sequencing here drew on peripheral blood, taken from a patient treated with radiotherapy plus ipilimumab. The chain links TRBV4-3 to TRBJ1-6; D is possibly TRBD1 (5 bases). The clonotype was recovered from a human donor with non-small cell lung cancer whose response to radiotherapy plus ipilimumab could not be evaluated. Some clones in this sample may be carry-over from other donors' samples. In DNA, the CDR3 is TGCGCCAGCAGCCAAAGGGGAAGCTCCTATAATTCACCCCTCCACTTT. It encodes CASSQRGSSYNSPLHF.